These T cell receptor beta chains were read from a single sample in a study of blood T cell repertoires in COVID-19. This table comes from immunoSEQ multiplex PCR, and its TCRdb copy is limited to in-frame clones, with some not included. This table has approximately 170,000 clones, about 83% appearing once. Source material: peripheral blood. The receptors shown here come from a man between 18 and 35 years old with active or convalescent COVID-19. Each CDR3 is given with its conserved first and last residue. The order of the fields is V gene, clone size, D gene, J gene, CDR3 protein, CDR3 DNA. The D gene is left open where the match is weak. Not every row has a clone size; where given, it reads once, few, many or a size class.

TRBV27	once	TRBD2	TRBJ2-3	CASGRLGGADTQYF	TGTGCCAGCGGACGACTTGGGGGGGCAGATACGCAGTATTTT
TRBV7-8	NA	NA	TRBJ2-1	CASSLVVADFYNEQFF	TGTGCCAGCAGCTTAGTCGTAGCGGATTTCTACAATGAGCAGTTCTTC
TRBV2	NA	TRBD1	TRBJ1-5	CASSNTGGNQPQHF	TGTGCCAGCAGTAATACAGGGGGCAATCAGCCCCAGCATTTT
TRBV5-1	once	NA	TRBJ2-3	CASSTGAGDTQYF	TGCGCCAGCAGCACTGGAGCGGGAGATACGCAGTATTTT
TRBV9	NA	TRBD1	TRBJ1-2	CASSTQDRRGDYGYTF	TGTGCCAGCAGCACCCAGGACAGGAGGGGCGACTATGGCTACACCTTC
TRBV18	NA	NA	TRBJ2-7	CASSPGTVSGEQYF	TGTGCCAGCTCACCAGGGACTGTTTCCGGCGAGCAGTACTTC
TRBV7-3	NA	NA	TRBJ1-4	CASSSPDRFDEKLFF	TGTGCCAGCAGCTCCCCTGACAGGTTCGACGAAAAACTGTTTTTT
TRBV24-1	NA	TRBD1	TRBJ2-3	CATSDPGQGSTDTQYF	TGTGCCACCAGTGATCCAGGACAGGGGAGCACAGATACGCAGTATTTT
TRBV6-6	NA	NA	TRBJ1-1	CASFDSRMNTEAFF	TGTGCCAGCTTCGACAGCAGAATGAACACTGAAGCTTTCTTT
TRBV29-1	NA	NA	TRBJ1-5	CSVVVRQDQPQHF	TGCAGCGTTGTAGTCCGGCAGGATCAGCCCCAGCATTTT
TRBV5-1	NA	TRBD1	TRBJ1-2	CASSAGQGAVYYGYTF	TGCGCCAGCAGCGCGGGACAGGGGGCCGTCTACTATGGCTACACCTTC
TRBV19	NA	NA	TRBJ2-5	CASSIGLGEETQYF	TGTGCCAGTAGTATCGGACTCGGGGAAGAGACCCAGTACTTC
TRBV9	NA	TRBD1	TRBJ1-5	CASSPGTGASNQPQHF	TGTGCCAGCAGCCCGGGGACAGGGGCTAGCAATCAGCCCCAGCATTTT
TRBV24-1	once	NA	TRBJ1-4	CATSDSLTGEKLFF	TGTGCCACCAGTGATTCACTCACCGGGGAAAAACTGTTTTTT
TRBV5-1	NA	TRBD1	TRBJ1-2	CASQTGGEVNYGYTF	TGCGCCAGCCAAACAGGGGGCGAGGTGAACTATGGCTACACCTTC
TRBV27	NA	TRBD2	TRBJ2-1	CASSLLFRGSGSDEQFF	TGTGCCAGCAGTTTATTATTTCGGGGTAGCGGGAGCGATGAGCAGTTCTTC
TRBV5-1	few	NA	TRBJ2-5	CASSRQAQETQYF	TGCGCCAGCAGTAGACAGGCTCAAGAGACCCAGTACTTC
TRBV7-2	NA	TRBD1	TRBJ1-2	CASSATGTSGYTF	TGTGCCAGCAGCGCGACAGGGACCTCTGGCTACACCTTC
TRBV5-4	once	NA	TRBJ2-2	CASSDPRGGTGELFF	TGTGCCAGCAGCGACCCGAGAGGGGGCACCGGGGAGCTGTTTTTT
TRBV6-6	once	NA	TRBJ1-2	CASSYIQGDGYTF	TGTGCCAGCAGTTACATACAGGGAGATGGCTACACCTTC
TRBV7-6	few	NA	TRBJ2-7	CASSVSEGSYEQYF	TGTGCCAGCAGCGTAAGCGAAGGCTCCTACGAGCAGTACTTC
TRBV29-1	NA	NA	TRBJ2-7	CSVLRSNAYEQYF	TGCAGCGTTCTTCGGTCCAATGCCTACGAGCAGTACTTC
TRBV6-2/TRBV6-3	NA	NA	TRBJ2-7	CASSYSGSYEQYF	TGTGCCAGCAGTTACTCGGGCAGCTACGAGCAGTACTTC
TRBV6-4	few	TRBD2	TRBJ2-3	CASGPGGLGTDTQYF	TGTGCCAGCGGACCGGGAGGGCTTGGCACAGATACGCAGTATTTT
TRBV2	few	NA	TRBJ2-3	CASSPGGVTDTQYF	TGTGCCAGCAGCCCCGGGGGAGTCACAGATACGCAGTATTTT
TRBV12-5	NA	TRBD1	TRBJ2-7	CASGLTDRLESYEQYF	TGTGCTAGTGGTTTGACGGACAGGCTGGAGTCCTACGAGCAGTACTTC
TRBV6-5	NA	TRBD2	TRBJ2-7	CASSSSMTSREQYF	TGTGCCAGCTCGTCTTCTATGACTAGCCGGGAGCAGTACTTC
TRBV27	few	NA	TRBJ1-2	CASRVPNRDNYTF	TGTGCCAGCAGAGTCCCGAACCGGGACAATTACACCTTC
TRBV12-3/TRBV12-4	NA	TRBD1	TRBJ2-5	CASSLDRGEAQYF	TGTGCCAGCAGCCTTGACAGGGGGGAGGCCCAGTACTTC
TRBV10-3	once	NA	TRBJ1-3	CAIREANSGNTIYF	TGTGCCATCCGTGAGGCGAACTCTGGAAACACCATATATTTT
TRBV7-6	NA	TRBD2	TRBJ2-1	CASSSPAGVGYNEQFF	TGTGCCAGCAGCTCCCCGGCGGGAGTCGGGTACAATGAGCAGTTCTTC
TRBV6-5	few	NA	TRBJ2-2	CASRRNTGELFF	TGTGCCAGCAGGAGGAACACCGGGGAGCTGTTTTTT
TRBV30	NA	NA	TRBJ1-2	CAWSVQGGPNDYTF	TGTGCCTGGAGTGTGCAGGGAGGCCCCAACGATTACACCTTC
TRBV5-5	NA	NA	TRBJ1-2	CASSLGDSNYGYTF	TGTGCCAGCAGCTTGGGAGACTCTAACTATGGCTACACCTTC
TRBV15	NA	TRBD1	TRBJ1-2	CATSRAKTGDGYTF	TGTGCCACCAGCAGAGCAAAAACAGGGGATGGCTACACCTTC
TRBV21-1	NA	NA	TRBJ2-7	CASSNGGYRGEQYF	TGTGCCAGCAGTAACGGGGGGTACCGGGGAGAGCAGTACTTC
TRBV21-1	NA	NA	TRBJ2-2	CASSKGPDPRGTGELFF	TGTGCCAGCAGCAAAGGTCCCGACCCACGGGGGACCGGGGAGCTGTTTTTT
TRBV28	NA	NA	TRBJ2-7	CASTRDGTPSYEQYF	TGTGCCAGCACCCGTGACGGGACACCGTCCTACGAGCAGTACTTC
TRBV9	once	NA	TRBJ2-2	CASSGGNTGELFF	TGTGCCAGCAGCGGAGGGAACACCGGGGAGCTGTTTTTT
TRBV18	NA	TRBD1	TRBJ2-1	CASSPPEPGQDNEQFF	TGTGCCAGCTCACCACCGGAACCGGGACAGGACAATGAGCAGTTCTTC
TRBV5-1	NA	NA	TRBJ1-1	CASSSGHDTEAFF	TGCGCCAGCAGCTCTGGACACGACACTGAAGCTTTCTTT
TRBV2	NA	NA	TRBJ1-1	CASSEIGGSIEAFF	TGTGCCAGCAGTGAAATAGGGGGATCGATTGAAGCTTTCTTT
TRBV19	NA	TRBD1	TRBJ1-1	CATTPTGTSTEAFF	TGTGCCACTACCCCGACAGGGACGAGTACTGAAGCTTTCTTT
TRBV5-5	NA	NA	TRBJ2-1	CASSSGGARYNEQFF	TGTGCCAGCAGCTCCGGCGGGGCGAGATACAATGAGCAGTTCTTC
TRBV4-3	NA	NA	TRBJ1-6	CASSQGHSYNSPLHF	TGCGCCAGCAGCCAAGGGCACTCCTATAATTCACCCCTCCACTTT
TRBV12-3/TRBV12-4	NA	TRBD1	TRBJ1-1	CASGWTGIEAFF	TGTGCCAGCGGGTGGACAGGGATTGAAGCTTTCTTT
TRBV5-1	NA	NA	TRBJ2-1	CASSLDNLVEQFF	TGCGCCAGCAGCTTGGATAATCTTGTTGAGCAGTTCTTC